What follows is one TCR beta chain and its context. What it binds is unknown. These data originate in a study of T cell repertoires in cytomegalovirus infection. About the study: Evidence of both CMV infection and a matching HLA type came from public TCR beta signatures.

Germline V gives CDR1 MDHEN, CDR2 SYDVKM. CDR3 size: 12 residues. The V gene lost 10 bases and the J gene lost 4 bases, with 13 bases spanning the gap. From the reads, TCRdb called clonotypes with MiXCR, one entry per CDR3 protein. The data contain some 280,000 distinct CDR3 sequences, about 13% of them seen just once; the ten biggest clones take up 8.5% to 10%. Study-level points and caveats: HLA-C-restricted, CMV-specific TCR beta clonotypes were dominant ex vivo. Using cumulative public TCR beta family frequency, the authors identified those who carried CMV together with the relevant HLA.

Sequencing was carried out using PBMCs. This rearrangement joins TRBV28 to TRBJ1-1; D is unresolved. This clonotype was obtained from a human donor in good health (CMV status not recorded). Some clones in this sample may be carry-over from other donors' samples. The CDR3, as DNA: TGTGCCACCACTCGGCGAGGCACTGAAGCTTTCTTT. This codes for CATTRRGTEAFF.